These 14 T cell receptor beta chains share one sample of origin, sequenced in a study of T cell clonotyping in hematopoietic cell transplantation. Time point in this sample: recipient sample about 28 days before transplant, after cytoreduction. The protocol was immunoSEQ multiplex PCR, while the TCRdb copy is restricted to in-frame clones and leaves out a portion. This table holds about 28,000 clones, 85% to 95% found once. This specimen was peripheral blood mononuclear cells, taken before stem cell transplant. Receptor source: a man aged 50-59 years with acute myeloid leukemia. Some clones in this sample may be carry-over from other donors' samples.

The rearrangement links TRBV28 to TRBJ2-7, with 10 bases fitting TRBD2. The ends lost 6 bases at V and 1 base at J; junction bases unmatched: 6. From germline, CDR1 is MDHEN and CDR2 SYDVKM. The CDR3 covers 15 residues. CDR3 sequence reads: CASRIAGGLSYEQYF. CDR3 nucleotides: TGTGCCAGCAGGATAGCGGGAGGCCTATCCTACGAGCAGTACTTC.

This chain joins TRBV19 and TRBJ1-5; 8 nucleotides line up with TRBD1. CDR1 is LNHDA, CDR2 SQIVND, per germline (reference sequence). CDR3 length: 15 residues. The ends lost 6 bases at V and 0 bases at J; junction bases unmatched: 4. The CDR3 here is CASRTGANSNQPQHF. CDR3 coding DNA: TGTGCCAGTAGGACAGGGGCAAATAGCAATCAGCCCCAGCATTTT.

The CDR3 region is CASSLSGSGSYNEQFF. CDR3 nucleotide sequence: TGCGCCAGCAGCTTGTCCGGGAGCGGGTCCTACAATGAGCAGTTCTTC. The chain uses TRBV5-1 and TRBJ2-1, with a tentative D call TRBD2 (6 bases). The V end lost 1 base, the J end lost 1 base, and 12 bases lay between the germline ends. CDR1 is SGHRS and CDR2 is YFSETQ in the germline V gene. The CDR3 extends over 16 amino acids.

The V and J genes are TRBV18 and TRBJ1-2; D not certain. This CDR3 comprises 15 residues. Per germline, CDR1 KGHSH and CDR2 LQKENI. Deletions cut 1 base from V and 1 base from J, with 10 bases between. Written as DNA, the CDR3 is TGTGCCAGCTCACCACAGGAATGGGATAACTATGGCTACACCTTC. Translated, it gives CASSPQEWDNYGYTF.

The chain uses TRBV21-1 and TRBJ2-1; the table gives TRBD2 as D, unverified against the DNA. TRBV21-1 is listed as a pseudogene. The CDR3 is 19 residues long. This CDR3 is CASGSASGLAGFTYNEQFF. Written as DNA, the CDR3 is TGTGCCAGCGGCTCCGCTTCGGGACTAGCGGGGTTCACCTACAATGAGCAGTTCTTC.

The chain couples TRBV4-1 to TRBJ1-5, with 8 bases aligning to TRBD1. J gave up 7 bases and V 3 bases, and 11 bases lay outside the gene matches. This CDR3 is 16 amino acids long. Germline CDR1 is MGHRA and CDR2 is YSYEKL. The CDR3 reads CASSHTTGAGWQPQHF. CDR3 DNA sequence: TGCGCCAGCAGCCATACGACAGGGGCCGGGTGGCAGCCCCAGCATTTT.

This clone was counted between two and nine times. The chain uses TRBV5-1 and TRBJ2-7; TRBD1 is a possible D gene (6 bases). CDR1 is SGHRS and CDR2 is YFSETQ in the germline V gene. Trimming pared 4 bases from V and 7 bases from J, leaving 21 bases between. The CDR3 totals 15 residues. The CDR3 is CASSSTGSPSGEQYF. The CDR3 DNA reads TGCGCCAGCAGCAGTACAGGGTCTCCCTCGGGTGAGCAGTACTTC.

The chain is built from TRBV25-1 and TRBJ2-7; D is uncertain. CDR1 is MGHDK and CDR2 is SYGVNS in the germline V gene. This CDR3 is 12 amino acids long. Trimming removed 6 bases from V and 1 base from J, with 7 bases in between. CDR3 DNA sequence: TGTGCCAGCAGCACGGTGTCCTACGAGCAGTACTTC. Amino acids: CASSTVSYEQYF.

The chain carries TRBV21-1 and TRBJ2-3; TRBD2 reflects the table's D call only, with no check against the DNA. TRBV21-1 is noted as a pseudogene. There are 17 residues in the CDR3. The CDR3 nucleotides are TGTGCCAGCAGCAAAGAGGCGGGGGGAAGAGTCAGAGATACGCAGTATTTT. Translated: CASSKEAGGRVRDTQYF.

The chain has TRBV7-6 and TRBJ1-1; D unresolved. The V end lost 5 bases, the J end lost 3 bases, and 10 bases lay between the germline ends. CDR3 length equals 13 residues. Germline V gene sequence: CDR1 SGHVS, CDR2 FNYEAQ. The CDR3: CASSRDQYTEAFF. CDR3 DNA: TGTGCCAGCAGCCGAGATCAGTACACTGAAGCTTTCTTT.

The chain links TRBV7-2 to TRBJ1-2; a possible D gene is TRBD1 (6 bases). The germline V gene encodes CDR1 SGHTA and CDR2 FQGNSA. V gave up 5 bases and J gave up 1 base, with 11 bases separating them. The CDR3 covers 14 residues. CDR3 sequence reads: CASSPRTDNYGYTF. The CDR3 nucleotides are TGTGCCAGCAGCCCAAGGACAGATAACTATGGCTACACCTTC.

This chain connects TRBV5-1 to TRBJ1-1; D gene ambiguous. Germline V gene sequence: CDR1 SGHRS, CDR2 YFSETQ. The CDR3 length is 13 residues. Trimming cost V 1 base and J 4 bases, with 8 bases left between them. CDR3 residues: CASSLRPGTEAFF. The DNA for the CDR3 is TGCGCCAGCAGCTTGAGGCCGGGCACTGAAGCTTTCTTT.

CDR3 DNA sequence: TGTGCCAGCAGCTGGAGCTACGAGCAGTACTTC. This gives the protein CASSWSYEQYF. The rearrangement uses TRBV5-8 and TRBJ2-7; D ambiguous. Trimming stripped 3 bases from V and 3 bases from J, with 4 bases between. This CDR3 spans 11 amino acids. The germline V gene has CDR1 SGHTS and CDR2 YDEGEE.

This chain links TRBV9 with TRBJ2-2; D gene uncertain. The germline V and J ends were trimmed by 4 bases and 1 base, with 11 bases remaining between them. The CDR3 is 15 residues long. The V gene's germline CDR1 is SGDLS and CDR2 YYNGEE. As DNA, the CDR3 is TGTGCCAGCAGCTTCGGACCCGAGAACACCGGGGAGCTGTTTTTT. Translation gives CASSFGPENTGELFF.